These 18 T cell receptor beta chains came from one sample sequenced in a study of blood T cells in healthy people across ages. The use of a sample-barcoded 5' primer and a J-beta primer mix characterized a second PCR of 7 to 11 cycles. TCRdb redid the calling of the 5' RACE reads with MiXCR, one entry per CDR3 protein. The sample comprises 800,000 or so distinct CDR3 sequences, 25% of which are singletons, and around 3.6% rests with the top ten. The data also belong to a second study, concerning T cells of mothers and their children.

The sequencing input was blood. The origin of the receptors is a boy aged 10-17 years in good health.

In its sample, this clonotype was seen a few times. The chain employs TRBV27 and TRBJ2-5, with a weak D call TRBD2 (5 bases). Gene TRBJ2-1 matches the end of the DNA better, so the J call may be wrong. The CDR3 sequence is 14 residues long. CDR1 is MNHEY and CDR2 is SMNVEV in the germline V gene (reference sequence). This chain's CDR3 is CASSPRRRTAQQFF. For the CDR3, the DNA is TGTGCCAGCAGTCCGAGACGGAGGACTGCCCAGCAGTTCTTC.

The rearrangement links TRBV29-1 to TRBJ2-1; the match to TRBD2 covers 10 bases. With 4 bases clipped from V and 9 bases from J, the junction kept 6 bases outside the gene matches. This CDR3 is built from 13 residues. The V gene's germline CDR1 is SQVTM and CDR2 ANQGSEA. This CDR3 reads CSVATRLAGEQFF. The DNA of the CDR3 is TGCAGCGTTGCAACCCGACTAGCGGGTGAGCAGTTCTTC.

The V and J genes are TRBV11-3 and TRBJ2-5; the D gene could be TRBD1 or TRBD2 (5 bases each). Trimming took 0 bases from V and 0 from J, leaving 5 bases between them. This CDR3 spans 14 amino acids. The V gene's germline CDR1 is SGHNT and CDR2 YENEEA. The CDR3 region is CASSLEGDQETQYF. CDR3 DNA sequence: TGTGCCAGCAGCTTAGAGGGGGACCAAGAGACCCAGTACTTC. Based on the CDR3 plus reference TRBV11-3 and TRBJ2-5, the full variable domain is EAGVVQSPRYKIIEKKQPVAFWCNPISGHNTLYWYLQNLGQGPELLIRYENEEAVDDSQLPKDRFSAERLKGVDSTLKIQPAELGDSAVYLCASSLEGDQETQYFGPGTRLLVL.

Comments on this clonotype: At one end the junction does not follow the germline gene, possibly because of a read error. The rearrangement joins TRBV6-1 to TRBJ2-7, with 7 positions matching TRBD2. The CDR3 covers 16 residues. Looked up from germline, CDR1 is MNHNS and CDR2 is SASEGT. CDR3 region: CASSEIGRESSYERYF. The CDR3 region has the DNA TGTGCCAGCAGTGAAATTGGGCGGGAGAGCTCTTACGAGCGGTACTTC.

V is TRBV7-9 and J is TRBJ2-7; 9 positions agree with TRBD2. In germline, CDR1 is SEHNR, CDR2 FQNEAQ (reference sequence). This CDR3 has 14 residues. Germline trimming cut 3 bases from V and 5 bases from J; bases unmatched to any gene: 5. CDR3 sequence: CASSFAGGPDEQYF. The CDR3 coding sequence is TGTGCCAGCAGCTTCGCGGGGGGGCCCGACGAGCAGTACTTC.

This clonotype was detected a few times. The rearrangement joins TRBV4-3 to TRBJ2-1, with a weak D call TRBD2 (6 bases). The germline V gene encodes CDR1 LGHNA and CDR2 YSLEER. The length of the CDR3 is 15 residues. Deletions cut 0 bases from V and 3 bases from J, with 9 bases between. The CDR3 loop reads CASSQEGTYYNEQFF. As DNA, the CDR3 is TGCGCCAGCAGCCAAGAGGGGACTTACTACAATGAGCAGTTCTTC.

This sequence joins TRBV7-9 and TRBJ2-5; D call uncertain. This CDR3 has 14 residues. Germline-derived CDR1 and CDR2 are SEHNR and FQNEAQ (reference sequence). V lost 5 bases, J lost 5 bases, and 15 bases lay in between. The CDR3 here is CASSPDDWKETQYF. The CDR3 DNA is TGTGCCAGCAGCCCGGACGATTGGAAGGAGACCCAGTACTTC.

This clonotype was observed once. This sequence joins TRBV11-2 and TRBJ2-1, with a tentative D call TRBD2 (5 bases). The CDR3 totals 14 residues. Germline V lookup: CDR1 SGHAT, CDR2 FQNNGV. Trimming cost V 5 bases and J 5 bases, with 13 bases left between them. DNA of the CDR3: TGTGCCAGCAGCCCCCGGACTTCTAACAATGAGCAGTTCTTC. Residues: CASSPRTSNNEQFF.

CDR3 DNA sequence: TGTGCCAGCAGCTCCGAAGGAGGGTATGGGCAGCCCCAGCATTTT. Its protein product is CASSSEGGYGQPQHF. The J gene is TRBJ1-5, the V gene TRBV9; D call uncertain. V was pared by 4 bases and J by 7 bases, with 18 bases between. Germline V gene lookup returns CDR1 SGDLS and CDR2 YYNGEE. The CDR3 spans 15 residues.

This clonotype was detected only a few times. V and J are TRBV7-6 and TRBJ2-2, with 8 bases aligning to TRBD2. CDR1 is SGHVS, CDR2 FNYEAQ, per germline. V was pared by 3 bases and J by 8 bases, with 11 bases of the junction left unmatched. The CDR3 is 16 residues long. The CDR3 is CASSFSGALGPGELFF. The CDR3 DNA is TGTGCCAGCAGCTTTAGCGGGGCTCTCGGGCCGGGGGAGCTGTTTTTT.

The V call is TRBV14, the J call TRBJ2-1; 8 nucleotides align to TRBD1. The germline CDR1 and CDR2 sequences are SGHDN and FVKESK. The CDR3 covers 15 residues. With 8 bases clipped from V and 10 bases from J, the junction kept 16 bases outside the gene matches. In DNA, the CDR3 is TGTGCCAGCTCACCGAGGACAGGGAACGACGAGGAGCAGTTCTTC. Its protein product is CASSPRTGNDEEQFF.

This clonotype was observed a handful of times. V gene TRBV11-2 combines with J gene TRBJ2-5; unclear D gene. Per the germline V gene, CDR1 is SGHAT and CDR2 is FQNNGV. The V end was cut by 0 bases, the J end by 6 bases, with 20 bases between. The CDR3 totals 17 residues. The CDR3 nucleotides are TGTGCCAGCAGCTTAGACGGCACTCCGGGCAGCAACCAGACCCAGTACTTC. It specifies CASSLDGTPGSNQTQYF.

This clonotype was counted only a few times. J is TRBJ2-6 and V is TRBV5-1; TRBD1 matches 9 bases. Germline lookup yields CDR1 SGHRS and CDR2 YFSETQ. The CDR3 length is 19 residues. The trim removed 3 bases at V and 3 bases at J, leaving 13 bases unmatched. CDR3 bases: TGCGCCAGCAGCTCGAACCTCGGGACAGGGATAAGTGGGGCCAACGTCCTGACTTTC. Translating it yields CASSSNLGTGISGANVLTF.

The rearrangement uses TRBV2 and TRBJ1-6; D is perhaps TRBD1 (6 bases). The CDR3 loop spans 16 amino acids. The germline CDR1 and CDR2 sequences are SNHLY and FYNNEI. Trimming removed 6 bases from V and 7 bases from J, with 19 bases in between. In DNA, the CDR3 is TGTGCCAGCAGGACCTCCAGCAGGGGTCGGAATTCACCCCTCCACTTT. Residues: CASRTSSRGRNSPLHF.

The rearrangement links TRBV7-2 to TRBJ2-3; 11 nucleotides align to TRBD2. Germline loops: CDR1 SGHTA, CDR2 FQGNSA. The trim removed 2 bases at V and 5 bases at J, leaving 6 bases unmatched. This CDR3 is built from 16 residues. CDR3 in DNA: TGTGCCAGCAGCTTACGACTAGCGGGGAACTTAGATACGCAGTATTTT. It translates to CASSLRLAGNLDTQYF.

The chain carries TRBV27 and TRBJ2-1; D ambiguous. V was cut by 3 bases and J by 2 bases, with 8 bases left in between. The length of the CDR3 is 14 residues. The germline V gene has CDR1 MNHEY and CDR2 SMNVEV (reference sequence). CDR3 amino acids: CASSFRTAYNEQFF. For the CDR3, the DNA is TGTGCCAGCAGTTTCCGCACAGCCTACAATGAGCAGTTCTTC.

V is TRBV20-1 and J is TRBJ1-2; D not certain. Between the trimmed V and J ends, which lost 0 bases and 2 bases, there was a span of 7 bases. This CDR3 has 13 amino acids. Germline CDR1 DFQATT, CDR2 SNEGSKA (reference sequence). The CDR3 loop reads CSARDWRNYGYTF. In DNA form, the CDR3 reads TGCAGTGCTAGAGACTGGAGGAACTATGGCTACACCTTC.

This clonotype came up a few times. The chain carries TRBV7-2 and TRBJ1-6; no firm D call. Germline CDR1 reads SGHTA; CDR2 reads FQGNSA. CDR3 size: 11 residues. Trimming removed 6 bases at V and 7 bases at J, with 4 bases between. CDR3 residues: CASRANSPLHF. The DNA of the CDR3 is TGTGCCAGCAGGGCAAATTCACCCCTCCACTTT.